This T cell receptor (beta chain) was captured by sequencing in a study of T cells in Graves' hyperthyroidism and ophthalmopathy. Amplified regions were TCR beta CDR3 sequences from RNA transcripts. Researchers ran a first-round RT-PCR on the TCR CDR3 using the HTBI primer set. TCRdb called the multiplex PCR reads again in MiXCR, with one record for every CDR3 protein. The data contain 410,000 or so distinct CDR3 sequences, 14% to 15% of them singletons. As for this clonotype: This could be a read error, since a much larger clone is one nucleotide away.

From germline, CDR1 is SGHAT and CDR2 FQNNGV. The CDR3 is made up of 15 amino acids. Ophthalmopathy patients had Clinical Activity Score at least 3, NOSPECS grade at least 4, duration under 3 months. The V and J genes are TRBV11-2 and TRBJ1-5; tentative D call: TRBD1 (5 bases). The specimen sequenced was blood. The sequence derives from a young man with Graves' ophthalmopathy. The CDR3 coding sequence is TGTGCCAGCAGTGAAATGGGGCAGAGCAATCAGCACCAGCATTTT. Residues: CASSEMGQSNQHQHF.